The entry below describes one T cell receptor beta chain. Per the authors' pipeline: Quantification of nucleated cells was approximated via reference gene primer amplification. Using immunoSEQ multiplex PCR, the repertoire was profiled, and TCRdb retains in-frame clones only, with some absent. Clonal size and the V and J genes are those of that table, whereas D and trimming came from the DNA. The sample shows more than 45,000 clones, around nine tenths of them seen only once. These data are taken from a study of blood T cell repertoires in COVID-19. Overall study context: Some COVID-19 samples were acute and others convalescent; all came from the United States, Italy and Spain. Sources were T cells, B-cell-depleted T cells, or PBMCs; the material itself was cDNA or gDNA.

The CDR3 loop spans 15 amino acids. Germline CDR1 is SGHDT and CDR2 is YYEEEE. V shed 1 base and J shed 9 bases, with 17 bases lying between them. The V gene is TRBV5-6, the J gene TRBJ1-5; D not resolved. Sequencing was done on a sample of peripheral blood. The receptor was isolated from a woman between 70 and 85 years old with active COVID-19. DNA for the CDR3: TGTGCCAGCAGCTTGCTGCGGGCCGATTTTGGGCCCCAGCATTTT. This encodes CASSLLRADFGPQHF.